The 5 T cell receptor beta chains given below trace back to one sample, sequenced in a study of cytomegalovirus exposure and HLA in healthy donors. The protocol was immunoSEQ multiplex PCR, while the TCRdb copy is restricted to in-frame clones and leaves out a portion. In the table there are about 74,000 clones, around 94% of which are singletons. Sequencing was performed on PBMCs. These receptors were taken from a woman aged 18-29 years in good health and CMV-seropositive.

The genes are TRBV9 and TRBJ2-3; a weak D match, TRBD2 (6 bases). Trimming left V 0 bases short and J 3 bases short, with 11 bases between. The CDR3 spans 15 residues. Germline V gene data show CDR1 as SGDLS and CDR2 as YYNGEE. DNA for the CDR3: TGTGCCAGCAGCGTAGTGGCGGGATTTACAGATACGCAGTATTTT. It yields the protein CASSVVAGFTDTQYF.

The rearrangement links TRBV29-1 to TRBJ2-2; TRBD2 is a possible D gene (6 bases). The CDR3 spans 13 residues. Looked up from germline, CDR1 is SQVTM and CDR2 is ANQGSEA. Trimming stripped 7 bases from V and 2 bases from J, with 11 bases between. The CDR3 DNA is TGCAGCGGGGGGGACGGAAACACCGGGGAGCTGTTTTTT. It encodes CSGGDGNTGELFF.

The genes are TRBV4-3 and TRBJ2-7; TRBD1 matches 7 bases. The CDR3 length is 16 residues. Germline V gene sequence: CDR1 LGHNA, CDR2 YSLEER. With 0 bases clipped from V and 0 bases from J, the junction kept 5 bases outside the gene matches. The CDR3 protein is CASSQDYYRGSYEQYF. As DNA, the CDR3 is TGCGCCAGCAGCCAAGACTACTACAGGGGCTCCTACGAGCAGTACTTC.

This chain connects TRBV10-3 to TRBJ1-2, with TRBD1 as a possible D gene (5 bases). The CDR3 sequence is 13 residues long. V gave up 6 bases and J gave up 8 bases, with 16 bases separating them. Germline V gene data show CDR1 as ENHRY and CDR2 as SYGVKD. This chain's CDR3 is CAIRDDSLGGYTF. The CDR3 DNA reads as TGTGCCATCAGAGACGACAGTTTGGGAGGCTACACCTTC.

The genes are TRBV7-2 and TRBJ2-5; D unclear. In germline, CDR1 is SGHTA, CDR2 FQGNSA. V was clipped by 1 base and J by 5 bases, with 8 bases between them. The CDR3 covers 13 residues. CDR3 DNA sequence: TGTGCCAGCAGCTTAGTTCAACGGGAGACCCAGTACTTC. Its protein product is CASSLVQRETQYF.